Below are 28 T cell receptor beta chains sequenced from a single sample in a study of blood T cell repertoires in COVID-19. TCRdb keeps only in-frame clones here, not all; method: immunoSEQ multiplex PCR. The table lists a few hundred thousand clones, under 90% of them singletons. Input material: PBMCs or T cells enriched from blood (not recorded which). These receptors all stem from a woman younger than 45 who had recovered from COVID-19.

This chain links TRBV28 with TRBJ1-1; D uncertain. Germline assignment: CDR1 MDHEN and CDR2 SYDVKM. CDR3 size: 14 residues. Trimming left V 3 bases short and J 0 bases short, with 8 bases between. CDR3 nucleotides: TGTGCCAGCAGTTTTGGAGGGATGAACACTGAAGCTTTCTTT. Translation: CASSFGGMNTEAFF.

The CDR3 DNA reads TGTGCCAGCAGTTTATATGCAGCTAACTATGGCTACACCTTC. This gives the protein CASSLYAANYGYTF. This sequence joins TRBV28 and TRBJ1-2; D uncertain. The CDR3 length is 14 residues. Germline-derived CDR1 and CDR2 are MDHEN and SYDVKM. The V and J ends lost 1 base and 0 bases respectively, with 6 bases between them.

The CDR3 here is CALAEKSTDTQYF. For the CDR3, the DNA is TGTGCCCTAGCGGAAAAAAGCACAGATACGCAGTATTTT. The chain employs TRBV6-5 and TRBJ2-3; 7 positions match TRBD2. Per the germline V gene, CDR1 is MNHEY and CDR2 is SVGAGI. The CDR3 contains 13 residues. Trimming at V came to 11 bases and at J to 0 bases, leaving 5 bases not matched to a gene.

V usage is TRBV15 and J usage is TRBJ2-2; 8 bases fit TRBD2. V was clipped by 0 bases and J by 4 bases; unmatched bases: 7. The CDR3 totals 17 residues. CDR1 is LNHNV, CDR2 YYDKDF, per germline (reference sequence). CDR3 loop: CATSRDLGGVATGELFF. For the CDR3, the DNA is TGTGCCACCAGCAGAGATCTCGGGGGGGTGGCCACCGGGGAGCTGTTTTTT. The whole variable domain, filled in from reference TRBV15 and TRBJ2-2, reads DAMVIQNPRYQVTQFGKPVTLSCSQTLNHNVMYWYQQKSSQAPKLLFHYYDKDFNNEADTPDNFQSRRPNTSFCFLDIRSPGLGDTAMYLCATSRDLGGVATGELFFGEGSRLTVL.

This clone was detected a few times. The rearrangement uses TRBV28 and TRBJ2-5, with a tentative D call TRBD2 (5 bases). Germline V gene data show CDR1 as MDHEN and CDR2 as SYDVKM. V shed 3 bases and J shed 3 bases, with 17 bases lying between them. The CDR3 length is 16 residues. The CDR3 loop is CASSFLQTLAEETQYF. In nucleotides, the CDR3 is TGTGCCAGCAGTTTCCTCCAGACCCTAGCTGAAGAGACCCAGTACTTC. The variable domain in full, completed from reference TRBV28 and TRBJ2-5, reads DVKVTQSSRYLVKRTGEKVFLECVQDMDHENMFWYRQDPGLGLRLIYFSYDVKMKEKGDIPEGYSVSREKKERFSLILESASTNQTSMYLCASSFLQTLAEETQYFGPGTRLLVL.

The chain carries TRBV6-1 and TRBJ2-7; TRBD2 is a possible D gene (6 bases). The CDR3 is 13 amino acids. V gave up 1 base and J gave up 4 bases, with 8 bases separating them. Germline lookup yields CDR1 MNHNS and CDR2 SASEGT. In nucleotides, the CDR3 is TGTGCCAGCAGTGAAGGACTAGTATACGAGCAGTACTTC. Amino acid sequence: CASSEGLVYEQYF.

This chain connects TRBV11-3 to TRBJ2-1; 11 bases map to TRBD2. Germline CDR1 SGHNT, CDR2 YENEEA. This CDR3 region has 15 residues. With 3 bases clipped from V and 9 bases from J, the junction kept 7 bases outside the gene matches. In DNA, the CDR3 is TGTGCCAGCAGCTTTGGGACTAGCGGAGTGGTTGAGCAGTTCTTC. This gives the protein CASSFGTSGVVEQFF. The full variable domain, with the rest looked up from reference TRBV11-3 and TRBJ2-1, is EAGVVQSPRYKIIEKKQPVAFWCNPISGHNTLYWYLQNLGQGPELLIRYENEEAVDDSQLPKDRFSAERLKGVDSTLKIQPAELGDSAVYLCASSFGTSGVVEQFFGPGTRLTVL.

CDR3 DNA: TGTGCCAGCATGAGGCTAGCGGGAGCAAACACCGGGGAGCTGTTTTTT. Protein sequence: CASMRLAGANTGELFF. The V call is TRBV5-4, the J call TRBJ2-2; TRBD2 agrees at 10 bases. The germline gives CDR1 SGHNT, CDR2 YYREEE (reference sequence). The CDR3 spans 16 residues. The V and J ends lost 6 bases and 2 bases, in that order; junction bases with no gene match: 7.

The chain joins TRBV25-1 to TRBJ1-1; 8 bases are shared with TRBD1. The V segment lost 4 bases and the J segment 2 bases; nucleotides outside the gene matches: 3. CDR1 MGHDK and CDR2 SYGVNS come from the germline V gene. The CDR3 is made up of 14 amino acids. The CDR3 reads CASSVDRGNTEAFF. DNA of the CDR3: TGTGCCAGCAGTGTAGACAGGGGCAACACTGAAGCTTTCTTT.

The chain combines TRBV24-1 with TRBJ2-2; D uncertain. This CDR3 spans 13 amino acids. Germline CDR1 KGHDR, CDR2 SFDVKD. Trimming took 7 bases from V and 4 from J, leaving 9 bases between them. This chain's CDR3 is CATRGPSTGELFF. CDR3 sequence (DNA): TGTGCCACCAGGGGCCCAAGCACCGGGGAGCTGTTTTTT.

The gene calls are TRBV30 and TRBJ2-1, with 9 bases that match TRBD2. This CDR3 comprises 16 residues. The germline gives CDR1 GTSNPN, CDR2 SVGIG (reference sequence). Trimming at V came to 2 bases and at J to 0 bases, leaving 5 bases not matched to a gene. In DNA form, the CDR3 reads TGTGCCTGGAGTCGGCTAGCGGGAACCTCCTACAATGAGCAGTTCTTC. Translating gives CAWSRLAGTSYNEQFF.

DNA of the CDR3: TGCAGCGCAAGGACAGGGGCGTTGGACACTGAAGCTTTCTTT. Translated: CSARTGALDTEAFF. The chain combines TRBV29-1 with TRBJ1-1; 9 bases fit TRBD1. The CDR3 totals 14 residues. Germline values: CDR1 SQVTM, CDR2 ANQGSEA. Losses at the gene ends were 7 bases for V and 3 bases for J; bases not matched to a gene: 9.

The chain employs TRBV10-3 and TRBJ2-3; 11 bases line up with TRBD2. Germline V CDR1 and CDR2: ENHRY, SYGVKD. Germline trimming cut 6 bases from V and 2 bases from J; bases unmatched to any gene: 7. CDR3 length: 16 amino acids. CDR3 sequence: CAISQNSGRDTDTQYF. The CDR3 DNA sequence: TGTGCCATCAGCCAAAATAGCGGGAGGGACACAGATACGCAGTATTTT.

This clone was recorded a few times. The DNA of the CDR3 is TGCGCCAGCAGGACTAGCGTAACCTACGAGCAGTACTTC. Protein: CASRTSVTYEQYF. J is TRBJ2-7 and V is TRBV5-1, with TRBD2 identical over 8 bases. Germline lookup yields CDR1 SGHRS and CDR2 YFSETQ. J was trimmed by 2 bases and V by 5 bases; bases with no gene match: 3. CDR3 length equals 13 residues. Complete variable domain (other parts from reference TRBV5-1 and TRBJ2-7): KAGVTQTPRYLIKTRGQQVTLSCSPISGHRSVSWYQQTPGQGLQFLFEYFSETQRNKGNFPGRFSGRQFSNSRSEMNVSTLELGDSALYLCASRTSVTYEQYFGPGTRLTVT.

The chain employs TRBV5-4 and TRBJ2-2; tentative D call: TRBD2 (6 bases). CDR1 is SGHNT, CDR2 YYREEE, per germline (reference sequence). The CDR3 extends over 17 amino acids. V was shortened by 1 base and J by 7 bases, with 20 bases between the two germline ends. The chain's CDR3 is CASSLSLRELWLGELFF. CDR3 DNA sequence: TGTGCCAGCAGCTTGTCTCTACGGGAGTTATGGCTCGGGGAGCTGTTTTTT.

CDR3 bases: TGTGCCACCCCACCCCGGGAGGGCGGGTACGAGCAGTACTTC. Translation gives CATPPREGGYEQYF. The chain carries TRBV6-5 and TRBJ2-7; 8 bases agree with TRBD2. Germline V gene lookup returns CDR1 MNHEY and CDR2 SVGAGI. The ends lost 10 bases at V and 4 bases at J; junction bases unmatched: 12. The CDR3 has 14 amino acids.

The chain carries TRBV4-1 and TRBJ2-3; 7 nucleotides align to TRBD2. There are 17 residues in the CDR3. Germline-derived CDR1 and CDR2 are MGHRA and YSYEKL. Unmatched junction bases numbered 9, after V lost 0 bases and J lost 3 bases. CDR3 bases: TGCGCCAGCAGCCAAGATTCCCCGGGAGCGGGGACAGATACGCAGTATTTT. This translates into CASSQDSPGAGTDTQYF.

The chain joins TRBV10-3 to TRBJ2-3, with TRBD2 matching 8 bases. The CDR3 is made up of 14 amino acids. Trimming at V came to 5 bases and at J to 0 bases, leaving 1 base not matched to a gene. The germline CDR1 and CDR2 sequences are ENHRY and SYGVKD. CDR3 in DNA: TGTGCCATCAGTTCTAGCGGGAGCACAGATACGCAGTATTTT. This codes for CAISSSGSTDTQYF.

This clone was detected once. The CDR3, as DNA: TGCAGCGGAGGACAGGGGCAATATGGTGAGCAGTTCTTC. This gives the protein CSGGQGQYGEQFF. The chain uses TRBV29-1 and TRBJ2-1; 9 bases are shared with TRBD1. The junction had 10 bases not matched to a gene; V was cut back by 7 bases and J by 9 bases. The CDR3 totals 13 residues. CDR1 and CDR2 from the germline V gene are SQVTM and ANQGSEA.

This clone was counted only a few times. The chain joins TRBV6-1 to TRBJ1-5; 7 nucleotides align to TRBD1. The CDR3 runs 16 residues. V lost 3 bases, J lost 2 bases, and 7 bases stayed unmatched. Per germline, CDR1 MNHNS and CDR2 SASEGT. In DNA form, the CDR3 reads TGTGCCAGCAGTGACAAGACAGGGACCGGCAATCAGCCCCAGCATTTT. Protein sequence: CASSDKTGTGNQPQHF.

The chain couples TRBV9 to TRBJ2-5; 13 bases align to TRBD2. With 3 bases clipped from V and 5 bases from J, the junction kept 7 bases outside the gene matches. The CDR3 is 16 amino acids. Germline assignment: CDR1 SGDLS and CDR2 YYNGEE. The CDR3 sequence is CASSAWGTSGMETQYF. The CDR3 nucleotides are TGTGCCAGCAGCGCATGGGGGACTAGCGGGATGGAGACCCAGTACTTC.

The chain combines TRBV7-6 with TRBJ1-2; the match to TRBD1 covers 7 bases. The germline gives CDR1 SGHVS, CDR2 FNYEAQ. The CDR3 runs 16 residues. With V trimmed by 5 bases and J by 0 bases, 9 bases remained unmatched. In nucleotides, the CDR3 is TGTGCCAGCAGCCGATTAGCTGGGACAGCTAACTATGGCTACACCTTC. Translated, it gives CASSRLAGTANYGYTF.

The gene calls are TRBV12-3 or TRBV12-4 and TRBJ2-1; maybe TRBD1 (7 bases). V was shortened by 4 bases and J by 9 bases, with 10 bases between the two germline ends. The CDR3 consists of 12 residues. CDR3 loop: CASSSRGVEQFF. The DNA of the CDR3 is TGTGCCAGCAGTTCCAGGGGGGTTGAGCAGTTCTTC.

This clone has a single count. V and J are TRBV5-4 and TRBJ1-4; TRBD1 agrees at 7 bases. Trimming cost V 5 bases and J 1 base; bases outside gene matches: 11. Germline assignment: CDR1 SGHNT and CDR2 YYREEE (reference sequence). The CDR3 loop spans 17 amino acids. The chain's CDR3 is CASSPWTGSVTNEKLFF. The CDR3 DNA reads as TGTGCCAGCAGTCCATGGACAGGTTCGGTAACTAATGAAAAACTGTTTTTT.

The rearrangement links TRBV7-2 to TRBJ2-6, with unresolved D. V lost 4 bases and J 0 bases, leaving 4 bases between the germline ends. CDR1 SGHTA and CDR2 FQGNSA come from the germline V gene. This CDR3 region has 14 residues. CDR3 protein: CASSYISGANVLTF. CDR3 DNA sequence: TGTGCCAGCAGCTATATCTCTGGGGCCAACGTCCTGACTTTC.

The gene calls are TRBV18 and TRBJ2-7, with TRBD2 matching 7 bases. CDR3 length equals 13 residues. V lost 5 bases to trimming and J lost 3 bases; unmatched junction nucleotides: 4. Germline assignment: CDR1 KGHSH and CDR2 LQKENI. In DNA form, the CDR3 reads TGTGCCAGCTCAACCCTAGCGGACTACGAGCAGTACTTC. It is translated as CASSTLADYEQYF.

J is TRBJ1-5 and V is TRBV12-2; the D segment call TRBD1 is taken from the table without a DNA check. TRBV12-2 is annotated as a pseudogene. There are 19 residues in the CDR3. CDR3 region: CASRLGGGTGHHSNQPQHF. In DNA, the CDR3 is TGTGCAAGTCGCTTAGGGGGCGGGACAGGGCACCATAGCAATCAGCCCCAGCATTTT.

The V gene is TRBV10-3, the J gene TRBJ2-3; D remains unclear. The V gene lost 0 bases and the J gene lost 5 bases, with 12 bases spanning the gap. Germline CDR1 ENHRY, CDR2 SYGVKD. CDR3 length: 15 residues. CDR3: CAISESLLAEDTQYF. The CDR3 coding sequence is TGTGCCATCAGTGAGTCGTTGTTGGCGGAAGATACGCAGTATTTT.